Listed here is a single T cell receptor beta chain. Germline assignment: CDR1 LNHDA and CDR2 SQIVND (reference sequence). This CDR3 is built from 14 residues. V was shortened by 4 bases and J by 0 bases, with 7 bases between the two germline ends. The entry originates in a study of T cell responses to AZD1222 COVID-19 vaccine. Assay: immunoSEQ multiplex PCR; the TCRdb copy retains only in-frame clones and omits some. In the table there are 80,000 or so clones, just over 90% of which are singletons. This chain uses TRBV19 with TRBJ1-5; the D is unclear. The sequence was collected from an adult in good health. Sequencing used peripheral blood, obtained on day 0 of MenACWY control vaccination. CDR3 nucleotide sequence: TGTGCCAGTAGTAACCTCTATAGCAATCAGCCCCAGCATTTT. Its translation: CASSNLYSNQPQHF.